This T cell receptor (beta chain) was documented in a study of T cell responses to AZD1222 COVID-19 vaccine. Turning to the study itself: Both about-4-week and about-12-week second-dose recipients were combined.

Looked up from germline, CDR1 is MNHEY and CDR2 is SVGAGI. CDR3 length equals 15 residues. Trimming left V 0 bases short and J 6 bases short, with 14 bases between. Notes on the study in general: Possibly, clonal diversity was underestimated; donors were largely white British and included more females. Baseline serology detected seropositivity in only six AZD1222 recipients.

Assay used: immunoSEQ multiplex PCR; TCRdb lists only in-frame clones, some missing. The data contain more than 150,000 clones, 80% to 90% of them seen just once; the ten biggest clones take up 5% to 7.5%. On this clone itself: Its antigen is as yet unknown.

The source material was peripheral blood, sampled on day 0 of AZD1222 vaccination. This TCR came from an adult in good health. The chain is built from TRBV6-5 and TRBJ1-2; no definite D call. Here the CDR3 reads CASSYSKVSFNGYTF. DNA of the CDR3: TGTGCCAGCAGTTACTCGAAAGTATCATTTAATGGCTACACCTTC.